Below, 19 T cell receptor beta chains from the same sample are listed, as sequenced in a study of brain T cells in children with intractable seizures. The repertoire was sequenced with immunoSEQ multiplex PCR; TCRdb's copy has only in-frame clones and lacks some. Here the sample spans about 76,000 clones, 93% being singletons. Source: peripheral blood, taken at surgery. These receptor sequences come from a boy younger than two with tuberous sclerosis and intractable seizures.

The rearrangement joins TRBV5-5 to TRBJ2-2, with D maybe TRBD2 (5 bases). The CDR3 runs 16 residues. Trimming shortened V by 3 bases and J by 2 bases, and 14 bases separated the two germline ends. Germline loops: CDR1 SGHKS, CDR2 YYEKEE (reference sequence). The CDR3 bases are TGTGCCAGCAGCTGGCTTAACGGGGAAAACACCGGGGAGCTGTTTTTT. It yields the protein CASSWLNGENTGELFF.

The chain carries TRBV13 and TRBJ1-4; 11 positions agree with TRBD1. The V segment lost 5 bases and the J segment 7 bases; nucleotides outside the gene matches: 3. The length of the CDR3 is 14 residues. CDR1 is PRHDT and CDR2 is FYEKMQ in the germline V gene (reference sequence). CDR3 in DNA: TGTGCCAGCAGCGGCGGGACAGGGGGTGAAAAACTGTTTTTT. This codes for CASSGGTGGEKLFF.

The count of this clone is one. J is TRBJ2-5 and V is TRBV5-1, with a tentative D call TRBD2 (5 bases). This CDR3 contains 13 residues. The V and J ends lost 0 bases and 4 bases respectively, with 7 bases between them. Germline CDR1 and CDR2: SGHRS and YFSETQ. The CDR3 nucleotides read TGCGCCAGCAGCTTGGGTGGGAGAGAGACCCAGTACTTC. Translated, it gives CASSLGGRETQYF.

The chain is built from TRBV27 and TRBJ1-2, with unresolved D. The ends were cut back, 8 bases at V and 4 bases at J, with 2 bases in the middle. This CDR3 comprises 9 residues. Looked up from germline, CDR1 is MNHEY and CDR2 is SMNVEV (reference sequence). The CDR3 DNA reads TGTGCCAGCGTCTATGGCTACACCTTC. Translating it yields CASVYGYTF.

Turning to this clone: In the same sample, other DNA sequences code for this CDR3. The rearrangement uses TRBV7-9 and TRBJ2-7; TRBD1 aligns across 11 bases. With V trimmed by 7 bases and J by 2 bases, 4 bases remained unmatched. Germline V CDR1 and CDR2: SEHNR, FQNEAQ (reference sequence). The CDR3 loop spans 14 amino acids. This CDR3 is CASNPGQGAYEQYF. The CDR3 coding sequence is TGTGCCAGCAATCCGGGACAGGGGGCCTACGAGCAGTACTTC.

The chain employs TRBV15 and TRBJ2-1; the D is unclear. The CDR3 is made up of 17 amino acids. With 0 bases removed from V and 6 bases from J, the gap between germline ends came to 18 bases. Germline V gene lookup returns CDR1 LNHNV and CDR2 YYDKDF (reference sequence). The CDR3 bases are TGTGCCACCAGCAGAGATAGAAAAGAGAGGCCCAGCAATGAGCAGTTCTTC. As protein: CATSRDRKERPSNEQFF.

The chain has TRBV2 and TRBJ2-1, with 9 bases that match TRBD2. CDR1 is SNHLY and CDR2 is FYNNEI in the germline V gene. The ends lost 6 bases at V and 4 bases at J; junction bases unmatched: 10. CDR3 length: 16 amino acids. CDR3 DNA: TGTGCCAGCAGGATCTTCGGGACTAGCACATACAATGAGCAGTTCTTC. It yields the protein CASRIFGTSTYNEQFF.

The chain is built from TRBV20-1 and TRBJ2-2; no clear D. CDR3 length equals 11 residues. Germline assignment: CDR1 DFQATT and CDR2 SNEGSKA (reference sequence). V lost 5 bases, J lost 6 bases, and 7 bases lay in between. The CDR3 bases are TGCAGTGCTCTGTTGGCCGGGGAGCTGTTTTTT. Its translation is CSALLAGELFF.

The chain carries TRBV29-1 and TRBJ1-2; D may be TRBD1 (5 bases). The V and J ends lost 0 bases and 8 bases respectively, with 13 bases between them. The CDR3 length is 13 residues. The germline CDR1 and CDR2 sequences are SQVTM and ANQGSEA. Here the CDR3 DNA reads TGCAGCGTTGAAGATGAATTAGGGGTCGGCTACACCTTC. It translates to CSVEDELGVGYTF.

V usage is TRBV3-1 (or the pseudogene TRBV3-2) and J usage is TRBJ2-5; D ambiguous. Germline loops: CDR1 LGHDT, CDR2 YNNKEL (reference sequence). Trimming left V 2 bases short and J 5 bases short, with 9 bases between. The CDR3 is 13 amino acids. The DNA of the CDR3 is TGTGCCAGCAGCCAACAGGTCCAGGAGACCCAGTACTTC. Translation gives CASSQQVQETQYF.

This rearrangement joins TRBV6-5 to TRBJ2-7; no clear D. Germline values: CDR1 MNHEY, CDR2 SVGAGI. The CDR3 contains 12 residues. V dropped 6 bases and J dropped 4 bases, with 10 bases sitting between them. The CDR3 DNA sequence: TGTGCCAGCAGCCAGTTCGGGTACGAGCAGTACTTC. The encoded protein is CASSQFGYEQYF.

This clone was counted a few times. V gene TRBV5-8 combines with J gene TRBJ1-5, with a tentative D call TRBD1 (5 bases). The V end lost 1 base, the J end lost 4 bases, and 18 bases lay between the germline ends. The CDR3 consists of 17 residues. CDR1 and CDR2 (germline): SGHTS, YDEGEE. DNA for the CDR3: TGTGCCAGCAGCTTGTCGGCAGGGTACATGGGAAATCAGCCCCAGCATTTT. As protein: CASSLSAGYMGNQPQHF.

The V gene is TRBV18, the J gene TRBJ1-1; TRBD1 matches 7 bases. Germline-derived CDR1 and CDR2 are KGHSH and LQKENI. Unmatched junction bases numbered 6, after V lost 5 bases and J lost 0 bases. This CDR3 is built from 15 residues. This CDR3 reads CASSGPGQLNTEAFF. DNA for the CDR3: TGTGCCAGCTCAGGCCCGGGACAGTTGAACACTGAAGCTTTCTTT.

The chain combines TRBV7-2 with TRBJ1-2, with a possible D match to TRBD1 (6 bases). Germline assignment: CDR1 SGHTA and CDR2 FQGNSA. This CDR3 has 15 amino acids. The ends were cut back, 5 bases at V and 4 bases at J, with 17 bases in the middle. The CDR3 DNA follows: TGTGCCAGCAGCCTTGACAGGTTGCTACTCTATGGCTACACCTTC. Protein sequence: CASSLDRLLLYGYTF.

CDR3 sequence (DNA): TGTGCCAGCAGTTTATCTACCTACGAGCAGTACTTC. Translating gives CASSLSTYEQYF. This chain joins TRBV28 and TRBJ2-7; D is undetermined. The CDR3 consists of 12 residues. The germline gives CDR1 MDHEN, CDR2 SYDVKM. Trimming removed 1 base at V and 2 bases at J, with 3 bases between.

The CDR3 nucleotides are TGTGCCAGCAGTTTAAAGGGTAACTATGGCTACACCTTC. The encoded protein is CASSLKGNYGYTF. V gene TRBV27 combines with J gene TRBJ1-2; D is undetermined. The CDR3 is 13 amino acids. V was shortened by 2 bases and J by 1 base, with 5 bases between the two germline ends. Germline lookup yields CDR1 MNHEY and CDR2 SMNVEV (reference sequence).

This chain uses TRBV30 with TRBJ2-7; D remains unclear. CDR1 is GTSNPN, CDR2 SVGIG, per germline (reference sequence). This CDR3 is built from 13 residues. Trimming pared 1 base from V and 2 bases from J, leaving 9 bases between. CDR3 amino acids: CAWSGPTPYEQYF. The CDR3 coding sequence is TGTGCCTGGAGTGGCCCGACCCCCTACGAGCAGTACTTC. The full variable domain, in which reference TRBV30 and TRBJ2-7 provide the parts outside the CDR3, is SQTIHQWPATLVQPVGSPLSLECTVEGTSNPNLYWYRQAAGRGLQLLFYSVGIGQISSEVPQNLSASRPQDRQFILSSKKLLLSDSGFYLCAWSGPTPYEQYFGPGTRLTVT.

This chain links TRBV29-1 with TRBJ2-1; perhaps TRBD1 as D (5 bases). The V end lost 2 bases, the J end lost 10 bases, and 12 bases lay between the germline ends. There are 12 residues in the CDR3. Germline values: CDR1 SQVTM, CDR2 ANQGSEA. The CDR3 here is CSVESGSKEQFF. CDR3 coding DNA: TGCAGCGTTGAATCAGGGTCCAAGGAGCAGTTCTTC.

The rearrangement uses TRBV27 and TRBJ2-7, with D perhaps TRBD2 (5 bases). The CDR3 sequence is 15 residues long. Germline V gene lookup returns CDR1 MNHEY and CDR2 SMNVEV (reference sequence). V shed 2 bases and J shed 0 bases, with 11 bases lying between them. CDR3: CASSLRQAGSYEQYF. For the CDR3, the DNA is TGTGCCAGCAGTTTAAGGCAGGCGGGCTCCTACGAGCAGTACTTC.